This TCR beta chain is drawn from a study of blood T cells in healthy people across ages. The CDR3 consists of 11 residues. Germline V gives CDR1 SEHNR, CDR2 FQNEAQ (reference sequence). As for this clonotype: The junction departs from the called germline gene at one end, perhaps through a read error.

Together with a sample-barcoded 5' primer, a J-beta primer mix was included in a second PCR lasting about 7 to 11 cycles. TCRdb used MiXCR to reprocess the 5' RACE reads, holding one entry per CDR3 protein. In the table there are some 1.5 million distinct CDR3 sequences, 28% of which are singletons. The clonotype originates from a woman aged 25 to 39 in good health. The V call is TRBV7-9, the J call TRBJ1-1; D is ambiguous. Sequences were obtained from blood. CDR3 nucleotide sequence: TGTGCCGGCAGCTTAGGTAGGGAAGCTTTCTTT. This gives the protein CAGSLGREAFF.